This T cell receptor beta chain was documented in a study of human T cells and chemical hapten exposure. Study information: How much TCR each sample yielded varied, mostly because pooled library volumes differed slightly. Study conclusions and caveats: No change in TCRs above 1 in 1000 frequency was produced by DPC sensitization.

V was trimmed by 3 bases and J by 3 bases, leaving 6 bases between them. CDR3 length equals 14 residues. One entry per CDR3 protein, called by TCRdb with MiXCR from the RACE reads. This sample has 95,000 to 150,000 distinct CDR3 sequences; around 11% occur once, and the top ten carry around 2.2%. Documented time point: patch test 3, about 24 weeks after DPC sensitization. Sample treatment: therapeutic diphenylcyclopropenone sensitization with weekly scalp DPC. Prior to each patch test being applied, blood was drawn. Donation of samples came from alopecia patients who were 18 to 70 years old and suitable for DPC. Worth noting for this clonotype: Its specificity is unknown.

V and J are TRBV12-3 or TRBV12-4 and TRBJ2-6; D not resolved. This clonotype was sampled from a woman aged 45-59 years with alopecia areata. Some clones in this sample may be carry-over from other donors' samples. This sample comprised whole blood, obtained in connection with sensitization to the hapten diphenylcyclopropenone (DPC). CDR3 nucleotides: TGTGCCAGCAGTTTGGATCATGGGGCCAACGTCCTGACTTTC. Translation gives CASSLDHGANVLTF.